Below, 23 T cell receptor beta chains from the same sample are listed, as sequenced in a study of T-cell reconstitution after alpha-beta-depleted transplantation in children. Unique molecular identifiers were used in preparing the TCRbeta library. TCRdb called the PCR reads again in MiXCR, with one record for every CDR3 protein. The table records around 420,000 distinct CDR3 sequences, 15% to 20% of them present only once. The source was PBMCs, mostly from graft donor cells, collected 360 days after TCRalphabeta/CD19-depleted stem cell transplant. The origin of the receptors is a boy in the first two years of life who had a stem cell transplant for Wiskott-Aldrich syndrome, so the T cells may come from the graft donor.

This clonotype has a handful of counts. The chain couples TRBV27 to TRBJ1-5; D possibly corresponds to TRBD1 (5 bases). CDR1 and CDR2 from the germline V gene are MNHEY and SMNVEV (reference sequence). V was cut by 5 bases and J by 9 bases, with 20 bases left in between. This CDR3 has 15 residues. CDR3 sequence reads: CASSPRVKGHRPQHF. DNA of the CDR3: TGTGCCAGCAGTCCCAGGGTGAAAGGGCATCGGCCCCAGCATTTT.

This clonotype was detected a few times. The chain is built from TRBV12-3 or TRBV12-4 and TRBJ2-1, with a weak D call TRBD1 (5 bases). The CDR3 totals 17 residues. Trimming took 6 bases from V and 2 from J, leaving 20 bases between them. CDR3 nucleotides: TGTGCCAGCAGAGCAGCCCGTGTGAAGGGGACCTACAATGAGCAGTTCTTC. It is translated as CASRAARVKGTYNEQFF.

This chain links TRBV20-1 with TRBJ2-5; 10 bases agree with TRBD2. The CDR3 totals 15 residues. V gave up 3 bases and J gave up 5 bases; unmatched junction bases: 9. Germline V gene data show CDR1 as DFQATT and CDR2 as SNEGSKA (reference sequence). The CDR3 protein is CSARALAGYRETQYF. The CDR3 DNA is TGCAGTGCTAGGGCACTAGCGGGATATCGGGAGACCCAGTACTTC.

This clonotype has only a few counts. This chain links TRBV19 with TRBJ2-7; D not resolved. V was cut by 4 bases and J by 2 bases, with 12 bases left in between. CDR1 is LNHDA, CDR2 SQIVND, per germline (reference sequence). This CDR3 has 14 residues. The CDR3 nucleotides are TGTGCCAGTAGTAGCGGACGGCTGGCCTACGAGCAGTACTTC. Its protein product is CASSSGRLAYEQYF.

Remarks on this clonotype: Germline and junction disagree at one end, which may indicate a read error. CDR3 sequence (DNA): TGTGCCAGCAGTCCTACTAGCAGAGCTTCGCGGTTGGACTTC. Amino acids: CASSPTSRASRLDF. The V call is TRBV12-3 or TRBV12-4, the J call TRBJ2-7, with D perhaps matching TRBD2 (6 bases). The CDR3 is made up of 14 amino acids.

This clonotype appeared a few times. The V gene is TRBV7-8, the J gene TRBJ2-7, with D maybe TRBD2 (7 bases). Germline values: CDR1 SGHVS, CDR2 FQNEAQ. The V end was cut by 1 base, the J end by 2 bases, with 15 bases between. The CDR3 is 16 amino acids. The DNA for the CDR3 is TGTGCCAGCAGCTTAGATCGGGGGGCACATACCTACGAGCAGTACTTC. Its translation is CASSLDRGAHTYEQYF.

This clonotype was picked up a small number of times. V usage is TRBV15 and J usage is TRBJ2-1, with a weak D call TRBD1 (5 bases). V gave up 3 bases and J gave up 2 bases, with 11 bases separating them. The CDR3 totals 15 residues. CDR1 and CDR2 (germline): LNHNV, YYDKDF (reference sequence). CDR3 sequence (DNA): TGTGCCACCAGCAGCCAGGGAACACCCTACAATGAGCAGTTCTTC. Protein sequence: CATSSQGTPYNEQFF.

This chain joins TRBV18 and TRBJ2-7; D is perhaps TRBD1 (5 bases). This CDR3 is 14 amino acids long. Looked up from germline, CDR1 is KGHSH and CDR2 is LQKENI. V dropped 3 bases and J dropped 0 bases, with 9 bases sitting between them. In nucleotides, the CDR3 is TGTGCCAGCTCACCCCTGACAGACTCCTACGAGCAGTACTTC. Translation: CASSPLTDSYEQYF.

The chain joins TRBV5-5 to TRBJ2-3, with 10 nucleotides matching TRBD2. Germline assignment: CDR1 SGHKS and CDR2 YYEKEE (reference sequence). The trim removed 4 bases at V and 2 bases at J, leaving 7 bases unmatched. The CDR3 sequence is 16 residues long. The CDR3 loop reads CASSPTGTSDTDTQYF. The CDR3 bases are TGTGCCAGCAGCCCGACCGGGACTAGCGACACAGATACGCAGTATTTT.

The V and J genes are TRBV4-1 and TRBJ2-6, with D perhaps TRBD1 (6 bases). This CDR3 has 18 amino acids. Trimming pared 8 bases from V and 1 base from J, leaving 21 bases between. Looked up from germline, CDR1 is MGHRA and CDR2 is YSYEKL. CDR3 loop: CASGTRWGRRSGANVLTF. The DNA for the CDR3 is TGCGCCAGCGGGACCCGGTGGGGGCGGAGGTCTGGGGCCAACGTCCTGACTTTC.

This rearrangement joins TRBV13 to TRBJ2-1; 10 nucleotides match TRBD2. This CDR3 contains 18 residues. Germline CDR1 and CDR2: PRHDT and FYEKMQ (reference sequence). J lost 4 bases, V lost 2 bases, and 11 bases had no gene match. Here the CDR3 reads CASSLRLAGVGGYNEQFF. Here the CDR3 DNA reads TGTGCCAGCAGCTTAAGGCTAGCGGGAGTTGGGGGGTACAATGAGCAGTTCTTC. Combining the CDR3 with reference TRBV13 and TRBJ2-1 gives the whole variable domain AAGVIQSPRHLIKEKRETATLKCYPIPRHDTVYWYQQGPGQDPQFLISFYEKMQSDKGSIPDRFSAQQFSDYHSELNMSSLELGDSALYFCASSLRLAGVGGYNEQFFGPGTRLTVL.

This clonotype was counted only a few times. This rearrangement joins TRBV6-5 to TRBJ1-5, with D unclear. Germline V gene sequence: CDR1 MNHEY, CDR2 SVGAGI. The CDR3 is made up of 15 amino acids. Trimming cost V 0 bases and J 5 bases, with 11 bases left between them. The CDR3 DNA reads as TGTGCCAGCAGTTACTCGATGGACGGAGATCAGCCCCAGCATTTT. As protein: CASSYSMDGDQPQHF.

The chain joins TRBV6-5 to TRBJ2-3; 9 positions agree with TRBD2. Trimming removed 2 bases from V and 4 bases from J; junction bases left unmatched: 7. The CDR3 is 16 residues long. Germline V gives CDR1 MNHEY, CDR2 SVGAGI. CDR3 in amino acids: CASSYQRAGGPDTQYF. CDR3 in DNA: TGTGCCAGCAGTTACCAAAGAGCGGGAGGTCCAGATACGCAGTATTTT.

The rearrangement uses TRBV11-1 and TRBJ2-7; D might be TRBD2 (6 bases). Trimming cost V 1 base and J 2 bases, with 18 bases left between them. This CDR3 comprises 17 residues. Germline V gene data show CDR1 as SGHAT and CDR2 as FQDESV (reference sequence). The CDR3 bases are TGTGCCAGCAGCTTAGACGGTACGGGCGGGACCGCCTACGAGCAGTACTTC. Translation: CASSLDGTGGTAYEQYF.

V and J are TRBV7-2 and TRBJ1-1; perhaps TRBD1 as D (5 bases). With 4 bases removed from V and 5 bases from J, the gap between germline ends came to 17 bases. This CDR3 has 15 amino acids. Germline V gene data show CDR1 as SGHTA and CDR2 as FQGNSA. This CDR3 is CASSWSGGAKTEAFF. DNA for the CDR3: TGTGCCAGCAGCTGGTCCGGGGGAGCGAAGACTGAAGCTTTCTTT.

This chain uses TRBV5-1 with TRBJ2-7; 10 nucleotides agree with TRBD1. Germline V CDR1 and CDR2: SGHRS, YFSETQ. V lost 4 bases and J lost 2; bases outside the gene matches: 6. The length of the CDR3 is 15 residues. CDR3 protein: CASSRGTGDPYEQYF. The CDR3 DNA reads as TGCGCCAGCAGCCGCGGGACAGGGGATCCCTACGAGCAGTACTTC.

J is TRBJ2-6 and V is TRBV4-1; D uncertain. Germline values: CDR1 MGHRA, CDR2 YSYEKL. The CDR3 is 16 amino acids. V was clipped by 4 bases and J by 0 bases, with 10 bases between them. The CDR3 region is CASSLVWGSGANVLTF. CDR3 bases: TGCGCCAGCAGCCTCGTCTGGGGCTCTGGGGCCAACGTCCTGACTTTC.

This clonotype was seen repeatedly, ten times or more. V and J are TRBV20-1 and TRBJ2-1, with 13 bases matching TRBD2. V was pared by 2 bases and J by 5 bases, with 6 bases of the junction left unmatched. CDR3 length equals 16 residues. Germline assignment: CDR1 DFQATT and CDR2 SNEGSKA (reference sequence). This chain's CDR3 is CSARPPGLAGNNEQFF. The CDR3 nucleotides are TGCAGTGCTAGACCCCCGGGACTAGCGGGGAACAATGAGCAGTTCTTC.

This clonotype has a handful of counts. This chain links TRBV29-1 with TRBJ2-1; tentatively, D is TRBD2 (5 bases). Germline V gene lookup returns CDR1 SQVTM and CDR2 ANQGSEA. This CDR3 contains 12 residues. The V and J ends lost 4 bases and 4 bases respectively, with 8 bases between them. CDR3 residues: CSVAGNYNEQFF. In DNA form, the CDR3 reads TGCAGCGTTGCCGGGAATTACAATGAGCAGTTCTTC.

This clonotype was recorded a few times. This chain links TRBV10-3 with TRBJ2-3; the D gene is possibly TRBD1 (6 bases). The V and J ends lost 9 bases and 0 bases respectively, with 10 bases between them. Germline loops: CDR1 ENHRY, CDR2 SYGVKD. The CDR3 consists of 13 residues. Here the CDR3 reads CAMRQGSTDTQYF. CDR3 DNA sequence: TGTGCCATGAGGCAGGGGAGCACAGATACGCAGTATTTT.

This clonotype was seen only a few times. This chain connects TRBV5-1 to TRBJ2-7; D gene uncertain. Trimming stripped 4 bases from V and 6 bases from J, with 11 bases between. Germline-derived CDR1 and CDR2 are SGHRS and YFSETQ. The CDR3 is 12 residues long. The CDR3 region has the DNA TGCGCCAGCAGCCTTCCCGCTGGCGAGCAGTACTTC. It codes for CASSLPAGEQYF.

This clonotype was observed a handful of times. CDR3 residues: CAISRDRGLNQPQHF. DNA of the CDR3: TGTGCCATCAGCCGGGACAGGGGCCTCAATCAGCCCCAGCATTTT. The chain joins TRBV10-3 to TRBJ1-5; 10 nucleotides agree with TRBD1. Per germline, CDR1 ENHRY and CDR2 SYGVKD. CDR3 length: 15 amino acids. Losses at the gene ends were 6 bases for V and 3 bases for J; bases not matched to a gene: 5.

The J gene is TRBJ2-7, the V gene TRBV25-1; 7 bases fit TRBD1. Germline V gene data show CDR1 as MGHDK and CDR2 as SYGVNS. The CDR3 length is 17 residues. With V trimmed by 8 bases and J by 2 bases, 18 bases remained unmatched. The DNA of the CDR3 is TGTGCCAGCGTACCACTAGGGGGAACAGGGGAGACCTACGAGCAGTACTTC. As protein: CASVPLGGTGETYEQYF.